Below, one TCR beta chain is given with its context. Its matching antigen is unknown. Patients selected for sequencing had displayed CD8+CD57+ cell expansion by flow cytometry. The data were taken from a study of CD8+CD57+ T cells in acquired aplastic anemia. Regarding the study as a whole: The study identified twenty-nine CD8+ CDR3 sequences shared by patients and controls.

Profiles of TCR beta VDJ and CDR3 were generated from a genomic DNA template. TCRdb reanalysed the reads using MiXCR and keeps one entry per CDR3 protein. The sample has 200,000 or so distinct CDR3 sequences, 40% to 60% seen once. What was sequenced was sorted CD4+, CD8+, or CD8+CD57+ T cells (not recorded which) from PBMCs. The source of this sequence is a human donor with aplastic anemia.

Here the CDR3 reads CASSHRTDGYGYTF. The CDR3 region has the DNA TGCGCCAGCAGCCATAGGACAGACGGCTATGGCTACACCTTC. V and J are TRBV5-1 and TRBJ1-2; a weak D match, TRBD1 (6 bases). This CDR3 has 14 amino acids. V was shortened by 4 bases and J by 4 bases, with 14 bases between the two germline ends. Germline assignment: CDR1 SGHRS and CDR2 YFSETQ.